This T cell receptor beta chain was sequenced for a study of T cells in Graves' hyperthyroidism and ophthalmopathy. This clonotype has at least ten counts. This CDR3 is built from 13 residues. V gave up 3 bases and J gave up 3 bases, with 8 bases separating them. Germline assignment: CDR1 SNHLY and CDR2 FYNNEI. RNA transcripts gave rise to amplified TCR beta CDR3 regions. Initially, a first-round RT-PCR of the TCR CDR3 employed the HTBI primer set. In TCRdb, the multiplex PCR reads were re-called with MiXCR into one record per CDR3 protein. This sample carries approximately 600,000 distinct CDR3 sequences, roughly 14% of them seen once, and the ten largest clones take roughly 4.5%. Disease lasting under 3 months, a NOSPECS grade of at least 4, and a Clinical Activity Score of at least 3 were features of the ophthalmopathy patients.

The receptor was isolated from a woman in her thirties or forties with Graves' ophthalmopathy. The genes are TRBV2 and TRBJ1-1, with no clear D. The sequenced sample consisted of blood. The CDR3 sequence is CASSEASDTEAFF. CDR3 coding DNA: TGTGCCAGCAGTGAGGCGTCGGACACTGAAGCTTTCTTT.